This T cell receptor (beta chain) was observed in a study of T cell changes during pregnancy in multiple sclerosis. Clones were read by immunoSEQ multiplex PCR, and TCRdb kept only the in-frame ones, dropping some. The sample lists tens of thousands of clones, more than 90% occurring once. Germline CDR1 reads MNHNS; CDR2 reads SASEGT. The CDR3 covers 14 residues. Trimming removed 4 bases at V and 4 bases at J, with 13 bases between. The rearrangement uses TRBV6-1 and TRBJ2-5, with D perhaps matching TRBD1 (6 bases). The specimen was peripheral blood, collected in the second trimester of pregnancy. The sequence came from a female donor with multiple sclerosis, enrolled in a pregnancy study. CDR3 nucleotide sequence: TGTGCCAGCAGTGGAAGGGGGAGAGGAGAGACCCAGTACTTC. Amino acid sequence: CASSGRGRGETQYF.